This TCR beta chain was obtained from a study of blood T cell repertoires in COVID-19. Method: immunoSEQ multiplex PCR; TCRdb's copy keeps in-frame clones and lacks some. The data contain approximately 380,000 clones, roughly 85% of them seen just once; the ten biggest clones take up 3% to 4.5%. This clone was observed a handful of times. Trimming cost V 0 bases and J 3 bases, with 21 bases left between them. CDR3 size: 18 residues. Germline CDR1 is LNHDA and CDR2 is SQIVND (reference sequence). What was sequenced was peripheral blood. The chain carries TRBV19 and TRBJ2-7, with a possible D match to TRBD1 (6 bases). The receptor was isolated from a woman between 18 and 30 years old with acute or convalescent COVID-19. In DNA form, the CDR3 reads TGTGCCAGTAGTATAGACCTCCTCCCTAGACAGGCCCACTACGAGCAGTACTTC. It encodes CASSIDLLPRQAHYEQYF.